What follows are 14 T cell receptor beta chains derived from one specimen sequenced in a study of shared clonotypes between healthy human individuals. TCRdb's table, derived via immunoSEQ multiplex PCR, lists solely in-frame clones and lacks some. Of approximately 2,300,000 clones listed, around 92% were seen once; the top ten hold 0.37%. Sequenced input: naive CD4+ T cells from PBMCs. Subset here: CD45RA+ positively selected. The receptors here all came from a man aged 18 to 29 in good health. Some clones in this sample may be carry-over from other donors' samples.

With respect to this clone: Distinct nucleotide sequences in the sample also encode this CDR3. The chain combines TRBV29-1 with TRBJ2-3; D is unresolved. Germline V gene data show CDR1 as SQVTM and CDR2 as ANQGSEA. This CDR3 comprises 12 residues. Between the trimmed V and J ends, which lost 3 bases and 3 bases, there was a span of 7 bases. The CDR3 DNA reads as TGCAGCGTTGAGTCCGGGACAGATACGCAGTATTTT. Its protein is CSVESGTDTQYF.

The chain has TRBV10-3 and TRBJ2-6, with a tentative D call TRBD1 (5 bases). There are 16 residues in the CDR3. CDR1 and CDR2 (germline): ENHRY, SYGVKD. V was trimmed by 11 bases and J by 0 bases, leaving 17 bases between them. The CDR3 reads CASFFGHNSGANVLTF. CDR3 DNA sequence: TGTGCCTCTTTCTTCGGACACAACTCTGGGGCCAACGTCCTGACTTTC.

The V call is TRBV4-2, the J call TRBJ2-1, with 9 bases fitting TRBD1. The CDR3 consists of 16 residues. Unmatched junction bases numbered 7, after V lost 4 bases and J lost 3 bases. Germline CDR1 and CDR2: LGHNA and YNFKEQ. CDR3 coding DNA: TGTGCCAGCAGCCGTTCATGGGACAGGGTCTACAATGAGCAGTTCTTC. Translation gives CASSRSWDRVYNEQFF.

V is TRBV4-1 and J is TRBJ2-5; D remains unclear. V shed 1 base and J shed 1 base, with 4 bases lying between them. This CDR3 has 13 residues. The germline V gene has CDR1 MGHRA and CDR2 YSYEKL. The CDR3 protein is CASSQVFQETQYF. CDR3 sequence (DNA): TGCGCCAGCAGCCAAGTTTTCCAAGAGACCCAGTACTTC.

The chain uses TRBV10-3 and TRBJ2-7; possible D gene TRBD1, 6 bases. Germline CDR1 is ENHRY and CDR2 is SYGVKD. The CDR3 spans 13 residues. The V gene lost 8 bases and the J gene lost 5 bases, with 16 bases spanning the gap. The CDR3 bases are TGTGCCATCTCCCCGGCAGGGGAAAACGAGCAGTACTTC. Its translation is CAISPAGENEQYF.

The chain couples TRBV6-5 to TRBJ2-7; D is unclear. Germline loops: CDR1 MNHEY, CDR2 SVGAGI. The CDR3 runs to 14 residues. The germline V and J ends were trimmed by 2 bases and 0 bases, with 8 bases remaining between them. CDR3 in amino acids: CASSYGVHSYEQYF. The CDR3 bases are TGTGCCAGCAGTTACGGCGTCCACTCCTACGAGCAGTACTTC.

This sequence joins TRBV6-6 and TRBJ2-2; TRBD2 agrees at 8 bases. The ends lost 7 bases at V and 7 bases at J; junction bases unmatched: 11. In germline, CDR1 is MNHNY, CDR2 SVGAGI (reference sequence). The CDR3 totals 15 residues. The chain's CDR3 is CASTTGYSGIGELFF. CDR3 bases: TGTGCCAGCACAACAGGGTATAGCGGGATCGGGGAGCTGTTTTTT.

V gene TRBV9 combines with J gene TRBJ1-3, with D hard to call. The CDR3 has 16 residues. Trimming stripped 0 bases from V and 4 bases from J, with 14 bases between. The germline gives CDR1 SGDLS, CDR2 YYNGEE. The CDR3 sequence: CASSVGDGIRGNTIYF. For the CDR3, the DNA is TGTGCCAGCAGCGTAGGAGACGGCATTCGGGGAAACACCATATATTTT.

As concerns this clone: Other DNA variants within this sample encode the same CDR3. The rearrangement joins TRBV28 to TRBJ2-7; no clear D gene. The germline V gene has CDR1 MDHEN and CDR2 SYDVKM. Trimming removed 5 bases at V and 4 bases at J, with 6 bases between. The CDR3 loop spans 11 amino acids. The CDR3 sequence is CASSGKYEQYF. DNA for the CDR3: TGTGCCAGCAGTGGGAAGTACGAGCAGTACTTC.

The chain recombines TRBV4-1 with TRBJ1-2; the D is unclear. This CDR3 region has 14 residues. Germline V CDR1 and CDR2: MGHRA, YSYEKL. The V end was cut by 0 bases, the J end by 8 bases, with 13 bases between. CDR3 sequence (DNA): TGCGCCAGCAGCCAAGATCGGGCGCCGGAGGGCTACACCTTC. Translated: CASSQDRAPEGYTF.

The rearrangement joins TRBV4-3 to TRBJ1-1; D possibly corresponds to TRBD1 (5 bases). CDR1 and CDR2 (germline): LGHNA, YSLEER. The CDR3 extends over 17 amino acids. Trimming took off 4 bases at V and 3 bases at J, with 21 bases between the two ends. CDR3 loop: CASSRAGSVKRDTEAFF. In DNA, the CDR3 is TGCGCCAGCAGCCGGGCAGGGTCCGTAAAGAGGGACACTGAAGCTTTCTTT.

This chain connects TRBV5-1 to TRBJ2-5, with D perhaps TRBD2 (6 bases). Germline lookup yields CDR1 SGHRS and CDR2 YFSETQ. V dropped 3 bases and J dropped 5 bases, with 23 bases sitting between them. The CDR3 is made up of 17 amino acids. The CDR3 here is CASSSPRSGGGLETQYF. Here the CDR3 DNA reads TGCGCCAGCAGCTCACCCCGTAGCGGTGGCGGTTTGGAGACCCAGTACTTC.

This clone was seen only once. The chain employs TRBV29-1 and TRBJ2-3, with D uncertain. The germline V gene has CDR1 SQVTM and CDR2 ANQGSEA. The CDR3 consists of 14 residues. The V and J ends lost 3 bases and 1 base respectively, with 11 bases between them. The CDR3 coding sequence is TGCAGCGTTGATGGACGTTGGGGCACAGATACGCAGTATTTT. This encodes CSVDGRWGTDTQYF.

The DNA of the CDR3 is TGCGCCAGCAGCCAAGGGGGCGACGGCATTCAGTACTTC. Its translation: CASSQGGDGIQYF. The chain employs TRBV4-1 and TRBJ2-4, with a tentative D call TRBD1 (5 bases). The CDR3 runs to 13 residues. Germline V CDR1 and CDR2: MGHRA, YSYEKL. The V and J ends lost 1 base and 9 bases respectively, with 10 bases between them.